These T cell receptor beta chains were read from a single sample in a study of identical twins. TCRdb fed the 5' RACE reads into MiXCR, producing one record per CDR3 protein. This sample carries under 1 million distinct CDR3 sequences, 9% to 15% of them seen once, and the ten largest clones take roughly 1.6%. The sample was also linked to a second study, of yellow fever vaccine responses in identical twins.

The material sequenced was PBMCs. These receptor sequences come from a young woman in good health. CDR3s include the opening cysteine and the closing phenylalanine or tryptophan. The order of the fields is J gene, clone size, V gene, D gene, CDR3 protein, CDR3 DNA. A D gene is named only where the DNA matches it firmly. The listing skips clone size in some rows; elsewhere it reads once, few, many or a size class.

TRBJ1-2 few TRBV3-1 TRBD1 CASSLSGQGGGYTF TGTGCCAGCAGCCTTTCCGGACAGGGGGGAGGCTACACCTTC
TRBJ2-1 - TRBV12-3/TRBV12-4 TRBD2 CASSFELAGRLAGHEQFF TGTGCCAGCAGTTTTGAACTAGCGGGGCGCTTGGCCGGGCATGAGCAGTTCTTC
TRBJ2-6 once TRBV7-9 TRBD1 CASSLKGTGAGANVLTF TGTGCCAGCAGCTTAAAGGGGACAGGGGCTGGGGCCAACGTCCTGACTTTC
TRBJ1-2 - TRBV7-9 TRBD1 CASSPQWQGAIHGYTF TGTGCCAGCAGCCCACAGTGGCAGGGGGCGATTCACGGCTACACCTTC
TRBJ2-1 - TRBV29-1 TRBD2 CSVFSGGRVSPEQFF TGCAGCGTTTTTTCTGGCGGGAGGGTGTCCCCCGAGCAGTTCTTC
TRBJ2-5 few TRBV5-6 TRBD2 CASSAGLAGGTQYF TGTGCCAGCAGCGCCGGACTAGCGGGAGGGACCCAGTACTTC
TRBJ1-5 many TRBV7-2 TRBD1 CASSSDRDQPQHF TGTGCCAGCAGCTCTGACAGGGATCAGCCCCAGCATTTT
TRBJ2-5 - TRBV25-1 - CASSELAGALQGTQYF TGTGCCAGCAGTGAATTGGCGGGGGCCCTTCAAGGGACCCAGTACTTC
TRBJ2-3 many TRBV27 - CASSPGSGEGHDTQYF TGTGCCAGCAGCCCAGGTAGCGGAGAGGGCCACGATACGCAGTATTTT
TRBJ2-5 - TRBV5-1 - CASSKGGTPKGTQYF TGCGCCAGCAGCAAAGGGGGAACGCCGAAAGGGACCCAGTACTTC
TRBJ2-3 few TRBV5-6 - CASSLDSLSDDGLDTQYF TGTGCCAGCAGCCTTGACAGCCTTAGCGACGATGGTTTGGATACGCAGTATTTT
TRBJ2-7 - TRBV18 TRBD1 CASSPGTGGPYEQYF TGTGCCAGCTCACCCGGGACAGGCGGCCCCTACGAGCAGTACTTC
TRBJ2-1 many TRBV4-1 TRBD2 CASSQDPPGGLANEQFF TGCGCCAGCAGCCAAGATCCCCCGGGGGGACTAGCGAATGAGCAGTTCTTC
TRBJ2-1 - TRBV6-4 TRBD2 CASSPTAGGPSVNEQFF TGTGCCAGCAGTCCGACAGCGGGGGGGCCCTCGGTCAATGAGCAGTTCTTC
TRBJ1-1 few TRBV6-1 - CASSKLLYEAFF TGTGCCAGCAGTAAACTGCTCTATGAAGCTTTCTTT
TRBJ2-4 few TRBV28 - CASSTGTISWDIQYF TGTGCCAGCAGTACCGGGACCATAAGCTGGGACATTCAGTACTTC
TRBJ1-1 many TRBV29-1 - CSVAFGVVNTEAFF TGCAGCGTCGCGTTCGGGGTAGTGAACACTGAAGCTTTCTTT
TRBJ2-7 few TRBV3-1 - CASSPPGTHEQYF TGTGCCAGCAGCCCCCCAGGGACCCACGAGCAGTACTTC
TRBJ1-5 many TRBV12-3/TRBV12-4 - CASSPGGNQPQHF TGTGCCAGCAGCCCCGGGGGCAATCAGCCCCAGCATTTT
TRBJ2-7 many TRBV7-2 - CASSLAPLTVYEQYF TGTGCCAGCAGCTTAGCACCGCTGACAGTCTACGAGCAGTACTTC
TRBJ2-3 few TRBV2 - CASKGVERTDTQYF TGTGCCAGCAAGGGGGTAGAGAGGACAGATACGCAGTATTTT
TRBJ2-1 few TRBV7-9 - CASSRGGGRRSYNEQFF TGTGCCAGCAGCCGAGGGGGCGGGAGGAGGTCCTACAATGAGCAGTTCTTC
TRBJ2-3 - TRBV7-6 - CASSLIGGPGDTQYF TGTGCCAGCAGCTTAATCGGGGGGCCAGGGGATACGCAGTATTTT
TRBJ2-1 - TRBV29-1 - CSVEETRFEQFF TGCAGCGTTGAAGAGACCCGGTTTGAGCAGTTCTTC
TRBJ2-5 many TRBV9 - CASSKSSGGAETQYF TGTGCCAGCAGCAAGAGCTCAGGGGGGGCAGAGACCCAGTACTTC
TRBJ2-3 - TRBV5-1 TRBD1 CASSSEQGAIDTQYF TGCGCCAGCAGCTCGGAACAGGGGGCCATAGATACGCAGTATTTT
TRBJ1-2 many TRBV2 - CASNNNYGYTF TGTGCCAGCAACAATAACTATGGCTACACCTTC
TRBJ1-1 few TRBV6-5 - CASSYSTIGTEAFF TGTGCCAGCAGTTACTCGACCATAGGTACTGAAGCTTTCTTT
TRBJ2-7 many TRBV12-5 TRBD1 CASGQGTGGSEQYF TGTGCTAGTGGACAAGGGACAGGGGGCAGTGAGCAGTACTTC
TRBJ2-1 many TRBV5-1 - CASSFWDVQGNEQFF TGCGCCAGCAGCTTTTGGGATGTTCAAGGCAATGAGCAGTTCTTC
TRBJ2-1 - TRBV20-1 TRBD2 CSAAGVHDEQFF TGCAGTGCAGCGGGAGTTCACGATGAGCAGTTCTTC
TRBJ2-6 - TRBV10-2 - CASAPTFLPGANVLTF TGCGCCAGCGCCCCCACCTTTCTCCCGGGGGCCAACGTCCTGACTTTC
TRBJ2-7 many TRBV12-3/TRBV12-4 - CASSFDLPGEQYF TGTGCCAGCAGTTTTGATCTGCCGGGGGAGCAGTACTTC
TRBJ2-5 - TRBV15 TRBD2 CATSRAGSGRVETQYF TGTGCCACCAGCAGAGCGGGTAGCGGGAGGGTAGAGACCCAGTACTTC
TRBJ2-1 few TRBV5-1 - CASSQNTGPRNEQFF TGCGCCAGCAGCCAGAATACGGGACCCAGAAATGAGCAGTTCTTC
TRBJ2-3 - TRBV5-6 - CASSPGEADTQYF TGTGCCAGCAGCCCGGGGGAGGCAGATACGCAGTATTTT